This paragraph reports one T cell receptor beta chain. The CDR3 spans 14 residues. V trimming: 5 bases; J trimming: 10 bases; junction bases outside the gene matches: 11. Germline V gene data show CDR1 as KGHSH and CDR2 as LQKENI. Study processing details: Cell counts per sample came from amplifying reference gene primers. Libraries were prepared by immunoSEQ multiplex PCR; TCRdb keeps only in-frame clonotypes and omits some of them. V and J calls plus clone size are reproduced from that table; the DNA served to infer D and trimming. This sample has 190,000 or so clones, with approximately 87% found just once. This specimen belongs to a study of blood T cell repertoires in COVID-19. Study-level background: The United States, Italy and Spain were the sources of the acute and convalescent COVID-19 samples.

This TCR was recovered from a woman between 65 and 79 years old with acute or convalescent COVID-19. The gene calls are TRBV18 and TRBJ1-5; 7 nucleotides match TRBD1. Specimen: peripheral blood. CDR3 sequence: CASSATTGVDPQHF. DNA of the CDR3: TGTGCCAGCTCAGCAACTACAGGGGTGGATCCCCAGCATTTT.